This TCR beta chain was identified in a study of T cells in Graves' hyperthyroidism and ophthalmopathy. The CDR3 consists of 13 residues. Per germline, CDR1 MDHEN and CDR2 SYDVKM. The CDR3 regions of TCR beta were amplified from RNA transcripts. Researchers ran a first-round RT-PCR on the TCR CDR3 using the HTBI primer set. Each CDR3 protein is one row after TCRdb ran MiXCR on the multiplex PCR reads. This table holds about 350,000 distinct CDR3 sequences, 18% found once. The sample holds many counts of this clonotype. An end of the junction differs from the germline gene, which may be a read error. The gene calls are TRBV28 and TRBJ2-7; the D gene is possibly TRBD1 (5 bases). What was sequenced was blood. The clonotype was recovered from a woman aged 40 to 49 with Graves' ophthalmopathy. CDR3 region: CASSPRQFSPFPF. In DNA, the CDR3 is TGTGCCAGCAGTCCCCGACAGTTTTCCCCATTCCCCTTC.